The 21 T cell receptor beta chains below all came from one sample that was sequenced in a study of blood T cells in healthy people across ages. With a J-beta primer mix and a sample-barcoded 5' primer, a second PCR ran about 7 to 12 cycles. Each CDR3 protein gets one entry after TCRdb re-called the 5' RACE reads with MiXCR. Here the sample spans roughly 680,000 distinct CDR3 sequences, roughly half being singletons. Sequencing was performed on blood. Every receptor here comes from an elderly woman in good health.

This clonotype was seen a few times. Relative to the germline gene, one junction end is altered; a read error may explain this. This chain joins TRBV2 and TRBJ2-1, with D perhaps matching TRBD1 (6 bases). From germline, CDR1 is SNHLY and CDR2 FYNNEI. The CDR3 spans 14 residues. The DNA for the CDR3 is TGTGCCAGCGGTGAATCTACAGGGCTAAATGAGCAGTTCTTC. It translates to CASGESTGLNEQFF.

This clonotype was recorded many times. This chain uses TRBV27 with TRBJ2-4; the D gene could be TRBD1 or TRBD2 (5 bases each). This CDR3 has 15 amino acids. The germline V gene encodes CDR1 MNHEY and CDR2 SMNVEV (reference sequence). Trimming pared 0 bases from V and 13 bases from J, leaving 19 bases between. CDR3 amino acids: CASSLSIRDGKEQYF. The CDR3 DNA sequence: TGTGCCAGCAGTTTATCTATCCGGGACGGGAAAGAGCAGTACTTC.

This clonotype was seen repeatedly, ten times or more. The gene calls are TRBV12-3 or TRBV12-4 and TRBJ2-5; D might be TRBD2 (6 bases). Trimming removed 1 base from V and 2 bases from J, with 14 bases in between. The CDR3 runs 16 residues. In nucleotides, the CDR3 is TGTGCCAGCAGTTTAGTGGCTAGCGAACGACAAGAGACCCAGTACTTC. Protein: CASSLVASERQETQYF.

This sequence joins TRBV3-1 and TRBJ1-6; no definite D call. The CDR3 sequence is 13 residues long. V lost 0 bases to trimming and J lost 7 bases, with 4 bases between them. CDR1 and CDR2 from the germline V gene are LGHDT and YNNKEL (reference sequence). The CDR3 loop is CASSQDGNSPLHF. The CDR3 DNA reads as TGTGCCAGCAGCCAAGATGGCAATTCACCCCTCCACTTT.

As regards this clonotype: This clone may be a read error of a much larger clone one base away. J is TRBJ2-5 and V is TRBV29-1, with D tentatively TRBD1 (6 bases). Near its end, the DNA agrees better with TRBJ2-7, so the J call may be wrong. Germline values: CDR1 SQVTM, CDR2 ANQGSEA. This CDR3 has 13 residues. The CDR3 DNA follows: TGCAGCGCCCAGAGGGGGTCGACCGACGAGCAGTACTTC. Translating gives CSAQRGSTDEQYF.

This clonotype has only one observation. The chain recombines TRBV4-3 with TRBJ2-7, with a tentative D call TRBD2 (6 bases). In germline, CDR1 is LGHNA, CDR2 YSLEER. V gave up 4 bases and J gave up 5 bases, with 12 bases separating them. CDR3 length: 13 residues. The chain's CDR3 is CASSRDPSDEQYF. In nucleotides, the CDR3 is TGCGCCAGCAGCCGAGACCCTAGCGACGAGCAGTACTTC.

The genes are TRBV5-1 and TRBJ2-7, with TRBD1 matching over 10 bases. The CDR3 is 13 amino acids. CDR1 and CDR2 (germline): SGHRS, YFSETQ. V shed 8 bases, J shed 3 bases, and the junction held 5 bases outside the gene matches. CDR3 DNA sequence: TGCGCCAGTGGGACAGGGGCGTTCTACGAGCAGTACTTC. Translating gives CASGTGAFYEQYF.

The chain carries TRBV7-3 and TRBJ2-3; no clear D gene. Trimming pared 5 bases from V and 1 base from J, leaving 10 bases between. The CDR3 contains 14 residues. Germline CDR1 and CDR2: SGHTA and FQGTGA. The CDR3, as DNA: TGTGCCAGCAGCACTGACATAGGCACAGATACGCAGTATTTT. This sequence encodes CASSTDIGTDTQYF.

This clonotype was observed at least ten times. The chain has TRBV28 and TRBJ2-7; TRBD2 agrees at 12 bases. The J segment lost 6 bases and the V segment lost 4 bases, leaving 4 bases of the junction unmatched. This CDR3 region has 14 residues. The germline gives CDR1 MDHEN, CDR2 SYDVKM. The CDR3 here is CASSSSGRASEQYF. CDR3 nucleotide sequence: TGTGCCAGCAGTTCTAGCGGGAGGGCCTCCGAGCAGTACTTC.

The chain carries TRBV7-2 and TRBJ1-6, with D perhaps TRBD1 (6 bases). The CDR3 runs 15 residues. CDR1 and CDR2 from the germline V gene are SGHTA and FQGNSA. V shed 5 bases and J shed 10 bases, with 18 bases lying between them. In DNA form, the CDR3 reads TGTGCCAGCAGCCCGCCTCGGGGGGCCCACTCACCCCTCCACTTT. Translating gives CASSPPRGAHSPLHF.

The chain carries TRBV20-1 and TRBJ1-2; no firm D call. The CDR3 sequence is 15 residues long. Trimming left V 1 base short and J 7 bases short, with 19 bases between. CDR1 is DFQATT, CDR2 SNEGSKA, per germline (reference sequence). CDR3 residues: CSARAMRLGSGGYTF. DNA for the CDR3: TGCAGTGCTAGAGCTATGAGACTGGGGAGTGGTGGCTACACCTTC.

This clonotype has more than one count but fewer than ten. A much larger clone is a single base away; this may be a read error. This chain connects TRBV6-6 to TRBJ1-5; D is perhaps TRBD1 (6 bases). CDR3 length equals 16 residues. The V gene's germline CDR1 is MNHNY and CDR2 SVGAGI (reference sequence). V was pared by 6 bases and J by 4 bases, with 19 bases between. CDR3 in DNA: TGTGCCAGCAGCCAACTTGCTGCGGACAGTAATCAGCCCCAGCATTTT. As protein: CASSQLAADSNQPQHF.

Regarding this clonotype: A read error may be the cause here, since a much bigger clone is one base away. The rearrangement joins TRBV3-1 to TRBJ2-5, with TRBD2 matching 7 bases. Germline assignment: CDR1 LGHDT and CDR2 YNNKEL (reference sequence). The CDR3 has 14 amino acids. CDR3 nucleotides: TGTACCAGCAGCCAAGTCATAGCGGGAGAGACCCAGTACTTC. This translates into CTSSQVIAGETQYF.

This clonotype appeared a few times. The chain is built from TRBV18 and TRBJ1-4, with D perhaps matching TRBD1 (6 bases). Germline V CDR1 and CDR2: KGHSH, LQKENI. This CDR3 has 14 residues. Trimming shortened V by 5 bases and J by 10 bases, and 17 bases separated the two germline ends. The CDR3 spells CASSLTTGKSKLFF. The CDR3 DNA reads TGTGCCAGCTCATTAACGACAGGAAAGTCAAAACTGTTTTTT. The full variable domain, in which reference TRBV18 and TRBJ1-4 provide the parts outside the CDR3, is NAGVMQNPRHLVRRRGQEARLRCSPMKGHSHVYWYRQLPEEGLKFMVYLQKENIIDESGMPKERFSAEFPKEGPSILRIQQVVRGDSAAYFCASSLTTGKSKLFFGSGTQLSVL.

This clonotype occurred many times. The V gene is TRBV20-1, the J gene TRBJ2-1, with D hard to call. This CDR3 contains 16 residues. Trimming shortened V by 6 bases and J by 8 bases, and 26 bases separated the two germline ends. The V gene's germline CDR1 is DFQATT and CDR2 SNEGSKA (reference sequence). The CDR3 spells CSATPLWGPNVYEQFF. The DNA of the CDR3 is TGCAGTGCCACCCCCCTATGGGGTCCCAATGTGTATGAGCAGTTCTTC.

The gene calls are TRBV3-1 and TRBJ1-6, with D unclear. Germline loops: CDR1 LGHDT, CDR2 YNNKEL (reference sequence). The CDR3 length is 15 residues. V lost 0 bases, J lost 13 bases, and 16 bases lay in between. Here the CDR3 reads CASSQDSRSWPPLHF. The CDR3 DNA reads as TGTGCCAGCAGCCAAGATTCGAGGAGTTGGCCTCCCCTCCACTTT.

The J gene is TRBJ1-2, the V gene TRBV4-1; D ambiguous. This CDR3 spans 14 amino acids. V lost 4 bases to trimming and J lost 3 bases, with 12 bases between them. Germline V gene sequence: CDR1 MGHRA, CDR2 YSYEKL. The CDR3 loop is CASSRRGVDYGYTF. The DNA of the CDR3 is TGCGCCAGCAGCCGGCGCGGTGTAGACTATGGCTACACCTTC.

The chain recombines TRBV29-1 with TRBJ2-7; 10 bases are shared with TRBD1. Judging by the DNA end, TRBJ2-4 fits better; the J call may be wrong. Germline V gene data show CDR1 as SQVTM and CDR2 as ANQGSEA. The length of the CDR3 is 13 residues. The CDR3 DNA is TGCAGCGTGAAAGGACAGGGGGGAAACATTCAGTACTTC. Its protein product is CSVKGQGGNIQYF.

In its sample, this clonotype was seen a few times. This chain joins TRBV3-1 and TRBJ2-3; 15 bases align to TRBD2. The V segment lost 4 bases and the J segment 4 bases; nucleotides outside the gene matches: 9. Germline V gene lookup returns CDR1 LGHDT and CDR2 YNNKEL (reference sequence). This CDR3 comprises 18 residues. The DNA for the CDR3 is TGTGCCAGCAGCCGATATAGGACTAGCGGGGGGGCCGCAGATACGCAGTATTTT. Translation gives CASSRYRTSGGAADTQYF.

V and J are TRBV2 and TRBJ2-5; D not certain. V lost 7 bases and J lost 4, with 10 bases in between. The CDR3 is made up of 12 amino acids. CDR1 is SNHLY, CDR2 FYNNEI, per germline. This chain's CDR3 is CASNGKIETQYF. The DNA of the CDR3 is TGTGCCAGCAACGGAAAGATAGAGACCCAGTACTTC.

Many counts were recorded for this clonotype. A much larger clone differs from this one at a single base, so this may be a read error. The gene calls are TRBV6-6 and TRBJ2-5, with 10 positions matching TRBD2. The CDR3 sequence is 13 residues long. After removal of 10 bases from V and 11 bases from J, the junction contained 13 bases not matched to a gene. Germline CDR1 reads MNHNY; CDR2 reads SVGAGI (reference sequence). The CDR3 DNA reads as TGTGCCATCCAAGCGGGGGGGTACAATGAGCAGTACTTC. It encodes CAIQAGGYNEQYF.